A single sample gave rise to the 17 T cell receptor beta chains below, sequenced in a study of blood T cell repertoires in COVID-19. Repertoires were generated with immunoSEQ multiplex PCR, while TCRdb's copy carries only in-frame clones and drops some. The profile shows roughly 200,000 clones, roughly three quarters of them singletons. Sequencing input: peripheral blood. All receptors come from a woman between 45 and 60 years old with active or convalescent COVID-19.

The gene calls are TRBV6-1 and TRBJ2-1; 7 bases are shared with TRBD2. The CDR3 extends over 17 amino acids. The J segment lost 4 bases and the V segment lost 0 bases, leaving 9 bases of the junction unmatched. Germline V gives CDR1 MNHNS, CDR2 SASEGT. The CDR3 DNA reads TGTGCCAGCAGTGAAGCCGTCGGGGGGTCCTGGTACAATGAGCAGTTCTTC. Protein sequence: CASSEAVGGSWYNEQFF.

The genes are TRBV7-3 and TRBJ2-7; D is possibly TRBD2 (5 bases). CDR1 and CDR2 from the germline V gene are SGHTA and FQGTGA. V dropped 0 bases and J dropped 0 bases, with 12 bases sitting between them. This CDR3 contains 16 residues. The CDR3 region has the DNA TGTGCCAGCAGCTTAACGGACTCCCAATTCTCCTACGAGCAGTACTTC. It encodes CASSLTDSQFSYEQYF.

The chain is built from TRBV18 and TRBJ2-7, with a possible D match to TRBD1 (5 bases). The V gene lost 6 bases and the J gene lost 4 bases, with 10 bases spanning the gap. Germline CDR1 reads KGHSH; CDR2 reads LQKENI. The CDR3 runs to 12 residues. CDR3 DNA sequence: TGTGCCAGCTCGGAAACAGGATACGAGCAGTACTTC. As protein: CASSETGYEQYF.

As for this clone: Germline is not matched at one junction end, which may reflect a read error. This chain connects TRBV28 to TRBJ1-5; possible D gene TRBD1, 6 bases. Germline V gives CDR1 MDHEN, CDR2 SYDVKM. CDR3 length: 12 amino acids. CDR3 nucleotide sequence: TGTGCCAGCAGTTTATTGGGCAGGGGAGTATATTTT. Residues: CASSLLGRGVYF.

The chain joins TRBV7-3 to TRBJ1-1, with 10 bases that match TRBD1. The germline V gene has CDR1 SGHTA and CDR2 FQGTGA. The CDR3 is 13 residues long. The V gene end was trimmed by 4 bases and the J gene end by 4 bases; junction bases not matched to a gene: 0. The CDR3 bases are TGTGCCAGCAGCTGGACAGGGGGCACTGAAGCTTTCTTT. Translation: CASSWTGGTEAFF. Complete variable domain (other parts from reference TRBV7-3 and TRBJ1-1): GAGVSQTPSNKVTEKGKYVELRCDPISGHTALYWYRQSLGQGPEFLIYFQGTGAADDSGLPNDRFFAVRPEGSVSTLKIQRTERGDSAVYLCASSWTGGTEAFFGQGTRLTVV.

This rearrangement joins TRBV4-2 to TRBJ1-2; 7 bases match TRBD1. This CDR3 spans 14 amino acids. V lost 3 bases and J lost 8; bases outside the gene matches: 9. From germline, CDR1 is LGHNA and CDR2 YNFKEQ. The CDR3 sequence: CASSHEGAYLGYTF. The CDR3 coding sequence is TGTGCCAGCAGCCATGAGGGGGCTTATCTCGGCTACACCTTC.

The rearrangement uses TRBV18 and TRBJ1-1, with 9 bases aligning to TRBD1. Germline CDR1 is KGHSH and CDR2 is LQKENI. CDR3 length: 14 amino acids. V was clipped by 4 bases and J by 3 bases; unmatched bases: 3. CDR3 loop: CASSQGTGHTEAFF. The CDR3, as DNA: TGTGCCAGCTCACAAGGGACAGGGCACACTGAAGCTTTCTTT.

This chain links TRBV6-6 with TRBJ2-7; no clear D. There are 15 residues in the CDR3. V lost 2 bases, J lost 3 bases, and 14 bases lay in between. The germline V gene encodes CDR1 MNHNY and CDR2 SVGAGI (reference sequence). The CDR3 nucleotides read TGTGCCAGCAGTTACCCGGCTGGGCAGGACTACGAGCAGTACTTC. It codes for CASSYPAGQDYEQYF.

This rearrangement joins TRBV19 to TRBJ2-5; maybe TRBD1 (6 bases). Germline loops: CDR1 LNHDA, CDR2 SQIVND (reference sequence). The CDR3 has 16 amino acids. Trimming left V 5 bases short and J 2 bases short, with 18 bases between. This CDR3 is CASSPYGQRAQETQYF. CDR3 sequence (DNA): TGTGCCAGTAGTCCGTATGGACAGCGAGCACAAGAGACCCAGTACTTC.

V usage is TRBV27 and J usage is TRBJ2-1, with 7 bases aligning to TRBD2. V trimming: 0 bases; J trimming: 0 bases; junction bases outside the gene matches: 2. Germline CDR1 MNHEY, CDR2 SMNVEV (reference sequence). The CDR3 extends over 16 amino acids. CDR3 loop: CASSLSRGGSYNEQFF. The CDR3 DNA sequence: TGTGCCAGCAGTTTATCGCGCGGGGGCTCCTACAATGAGCAGTTCTTC.

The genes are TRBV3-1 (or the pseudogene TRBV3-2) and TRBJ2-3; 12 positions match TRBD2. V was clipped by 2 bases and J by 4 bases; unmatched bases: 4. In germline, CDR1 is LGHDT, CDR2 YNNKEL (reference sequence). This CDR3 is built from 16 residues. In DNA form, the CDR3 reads TGTGCCAGCAGCCAACTAGCGGGGGGGGGTCCAGATACGCAGTATTTT. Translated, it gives CASSQLAGGGPDTQYF.

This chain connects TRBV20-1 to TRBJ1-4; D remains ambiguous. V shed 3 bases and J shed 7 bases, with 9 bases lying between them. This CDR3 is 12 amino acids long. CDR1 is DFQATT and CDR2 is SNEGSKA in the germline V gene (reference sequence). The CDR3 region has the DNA TGCAGTGCTAGTTTCCCCAGTGAAAAACTGTTTTTT. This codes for CSASFPSEKLFF.

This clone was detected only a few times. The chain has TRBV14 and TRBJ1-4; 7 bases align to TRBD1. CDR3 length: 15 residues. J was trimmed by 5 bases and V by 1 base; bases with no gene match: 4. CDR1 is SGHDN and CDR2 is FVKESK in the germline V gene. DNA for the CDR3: TGTGCCAGCAGCCAAGCGGGACAGACAAATGAAAAACTGTTTTTT. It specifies CASSQAGQTNEKLFF. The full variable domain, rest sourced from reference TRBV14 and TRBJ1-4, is EAGVTQFPSHSVIEKGQTVTLRCDPISGHDNLYWYRRVMGKEIKFLLHFVKESKQDESGMPNNRFLAERTGGTYSTLKVQPAELEDSGVYFCASSQAGQTNEKLFFGSGTQLSVL.

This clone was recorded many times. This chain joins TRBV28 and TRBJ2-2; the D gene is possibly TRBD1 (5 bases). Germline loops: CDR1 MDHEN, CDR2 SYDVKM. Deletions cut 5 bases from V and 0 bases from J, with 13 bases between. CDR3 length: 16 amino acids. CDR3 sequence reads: CASSLRVRANTGELFF. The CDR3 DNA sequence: TGTGCCAGCAGTCTCAGGGTCCGCGCGAACACCGGGGAGCTGTTTTTT.

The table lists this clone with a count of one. CDR3 DNA: TGTGCCAGCAGTTCAGAGGGTACGCAGTATTTT. Amino acids: CASSSEGTQYF. The chain carries TRBV27 and TRBJ2-3, with D possibly matching TRBD2 (5 bases). Trimming pared 4 bases from V and 8 bases from J, leaving 7 bases between. The CDR3 runs 11 residues. Germline CDR1 reads MNHEY; CDR2 reads SMNVEV (reference sequence).

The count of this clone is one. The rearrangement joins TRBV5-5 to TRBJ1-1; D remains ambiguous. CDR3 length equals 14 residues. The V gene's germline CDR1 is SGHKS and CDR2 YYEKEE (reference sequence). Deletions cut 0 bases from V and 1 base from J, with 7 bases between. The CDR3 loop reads CASSLDSGNTEAFF. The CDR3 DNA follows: TGTGCCAGCAGCTTGGATTCAGGGAACACTGAAGCTTTCTTT.

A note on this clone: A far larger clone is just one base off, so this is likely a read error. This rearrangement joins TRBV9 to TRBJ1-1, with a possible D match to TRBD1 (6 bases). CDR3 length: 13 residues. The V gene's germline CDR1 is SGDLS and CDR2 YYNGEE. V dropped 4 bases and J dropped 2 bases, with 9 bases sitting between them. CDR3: CASSLDRNTEAFF. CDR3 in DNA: TGTGCCAGCAGCTTGGACAGAAACACTGAAGCTTTCTTT. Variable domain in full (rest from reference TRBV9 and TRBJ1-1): DSGVTQTPKHLITATGQRVTLRCSPRSGDLSVYWYQQSLDQGLQFLIQYYNGEERAKGNILERFSAQQFPDLHSELNLSSLELGDSALYFCASSLDRNTEAFFGQGTRLTVV.